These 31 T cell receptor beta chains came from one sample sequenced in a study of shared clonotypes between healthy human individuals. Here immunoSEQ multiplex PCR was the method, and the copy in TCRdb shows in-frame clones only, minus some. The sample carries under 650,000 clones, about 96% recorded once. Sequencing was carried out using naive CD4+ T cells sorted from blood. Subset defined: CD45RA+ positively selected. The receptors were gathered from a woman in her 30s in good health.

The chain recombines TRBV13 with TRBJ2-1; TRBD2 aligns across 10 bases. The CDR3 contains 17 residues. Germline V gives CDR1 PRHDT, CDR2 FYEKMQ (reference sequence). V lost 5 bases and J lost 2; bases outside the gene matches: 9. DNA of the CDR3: TGTGCCAGCAGCCGTCATTCCGGGACTAGCGCCTACAATGAGCAGTTCTTC. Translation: CASSRHSGTSAYNEQFF.

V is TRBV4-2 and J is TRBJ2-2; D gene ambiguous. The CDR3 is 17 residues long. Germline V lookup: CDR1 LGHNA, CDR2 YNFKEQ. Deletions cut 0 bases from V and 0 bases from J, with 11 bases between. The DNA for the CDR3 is TGTGCCAGCAGCCAAGACCCGGCTCGGACGAACACCGGGGAGCTGTTTTTT. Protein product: CASSQDPARTNTGELFF.

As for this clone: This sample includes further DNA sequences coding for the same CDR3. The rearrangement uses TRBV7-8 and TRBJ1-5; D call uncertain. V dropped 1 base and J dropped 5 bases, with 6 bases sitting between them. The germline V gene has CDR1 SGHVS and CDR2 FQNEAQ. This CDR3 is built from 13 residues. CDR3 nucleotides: TGTGCCAGCAGCTTAGGGAGAGATCAGCCCCAGCATTTT. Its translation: CASSLGRDQPQHF.

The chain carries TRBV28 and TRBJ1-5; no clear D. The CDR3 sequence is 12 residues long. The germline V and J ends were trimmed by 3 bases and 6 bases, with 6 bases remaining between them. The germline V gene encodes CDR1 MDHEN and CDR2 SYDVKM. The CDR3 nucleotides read TGTGCCAGCAGTTTTTTACCTCAGCCCCAGCATTTT. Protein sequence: CASSFLPQPQHF.

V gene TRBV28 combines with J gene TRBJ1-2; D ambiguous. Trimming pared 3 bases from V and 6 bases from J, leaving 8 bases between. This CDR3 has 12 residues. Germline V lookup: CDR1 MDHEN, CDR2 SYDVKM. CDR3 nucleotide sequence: TGTGCCAGCAGTTTGCTGGGGAATGGCTACACCTTC. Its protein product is CASSLLGNGYTF.

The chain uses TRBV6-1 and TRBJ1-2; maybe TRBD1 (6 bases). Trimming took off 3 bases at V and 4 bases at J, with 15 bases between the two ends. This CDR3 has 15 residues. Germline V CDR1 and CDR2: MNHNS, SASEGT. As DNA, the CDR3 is TGTGCCAGCAGTGAGACGGGACAAGAAATCTATGGCTACACCTTC. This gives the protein CASSETGQEIYGYTF.

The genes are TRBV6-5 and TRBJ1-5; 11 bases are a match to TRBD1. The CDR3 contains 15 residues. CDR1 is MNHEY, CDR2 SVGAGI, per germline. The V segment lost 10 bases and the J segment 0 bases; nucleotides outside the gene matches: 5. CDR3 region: CATKDRGHSNQPQHF. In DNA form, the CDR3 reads TGTGCCACGAAGGACAGGGGGCATAGCAATCAGCCCCAGCATTTT.

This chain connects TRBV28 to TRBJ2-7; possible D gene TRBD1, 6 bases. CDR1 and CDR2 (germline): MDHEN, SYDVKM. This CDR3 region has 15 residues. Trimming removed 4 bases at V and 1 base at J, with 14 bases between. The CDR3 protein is CASSSPGQNSYEQYF. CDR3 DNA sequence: TGTGCCAGCAGTTCGCCCGGACAGAATTCCTACGAGCAGTACTTC.

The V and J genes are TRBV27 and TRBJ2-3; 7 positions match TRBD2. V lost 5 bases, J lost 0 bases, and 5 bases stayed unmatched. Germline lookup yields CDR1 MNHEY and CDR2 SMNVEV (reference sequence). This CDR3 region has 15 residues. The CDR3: CASSPTSASTDTQYF. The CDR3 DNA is TGTGCCAGCAGTCCAACTAGCGCCAGCACAGATACGCAGTATTTT.

CDR3 protein: CATNRDVNTEAFF. CDR3 DNA: TGTGCCACAAACAGGGACGTGAACACTGAAGCTTTCTTT. This chain uses TRBV28 with TRBJ1-1, with a weak D call TRBD1 (6 bases). V was pared by 10 bases and J by 0 bases, with 12 bases between. This CDR3 has 13 residues. CDR1 is MDHEN, CDR2 SYDVKM, per germline.

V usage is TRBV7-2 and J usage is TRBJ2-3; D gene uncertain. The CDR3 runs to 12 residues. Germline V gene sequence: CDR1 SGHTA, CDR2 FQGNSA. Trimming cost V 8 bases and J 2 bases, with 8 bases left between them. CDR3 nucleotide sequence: TGTGCCAGCCCCGCAGTCACAGATACGCAGTATTTT. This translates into CASPAVTDTQYF.

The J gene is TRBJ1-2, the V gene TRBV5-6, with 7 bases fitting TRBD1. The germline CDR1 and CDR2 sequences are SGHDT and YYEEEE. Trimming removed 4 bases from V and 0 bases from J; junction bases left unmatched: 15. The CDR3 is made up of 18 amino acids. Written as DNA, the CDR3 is TGTGCCAGCAGCCACCCGGGACAGTGGGGGAATCCTAACTATGGCTACACCTTC. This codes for CASSHPGQWGNPNYGYTF.

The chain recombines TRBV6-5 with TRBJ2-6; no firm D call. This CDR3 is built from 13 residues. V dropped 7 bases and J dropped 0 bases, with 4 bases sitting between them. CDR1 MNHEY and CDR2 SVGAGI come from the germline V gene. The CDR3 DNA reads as TGTGCCAGCAAAAACTCTGGGGCCAACGTCCTGACTTTC. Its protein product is CASKNSGANVLTF.

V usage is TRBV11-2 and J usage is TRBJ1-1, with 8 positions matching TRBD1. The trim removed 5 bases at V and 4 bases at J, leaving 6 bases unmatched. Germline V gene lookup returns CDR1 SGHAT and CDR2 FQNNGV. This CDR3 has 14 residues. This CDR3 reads CASSPQGAGTEAFF. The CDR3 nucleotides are TGTGCCAGCAGCCCCCAGGGGGCAGGCACTGAAGCTTTCTTT.

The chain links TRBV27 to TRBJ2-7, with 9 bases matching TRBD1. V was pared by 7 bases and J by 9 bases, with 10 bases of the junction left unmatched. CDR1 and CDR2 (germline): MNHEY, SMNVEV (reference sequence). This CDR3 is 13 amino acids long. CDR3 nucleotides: TGTGCCAGCAATTACAGGGGGCGCGGGAGGCAGTACTTC. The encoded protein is CASNYRGRGRQYF.

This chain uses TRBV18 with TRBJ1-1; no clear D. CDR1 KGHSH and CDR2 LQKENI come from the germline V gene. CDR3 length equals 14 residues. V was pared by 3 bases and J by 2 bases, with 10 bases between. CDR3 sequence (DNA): TGTGCCAGCTCACCGGCCAGCAAAAACACTGAAGCTTTCTTT. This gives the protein CASSPASKNTEAFF.

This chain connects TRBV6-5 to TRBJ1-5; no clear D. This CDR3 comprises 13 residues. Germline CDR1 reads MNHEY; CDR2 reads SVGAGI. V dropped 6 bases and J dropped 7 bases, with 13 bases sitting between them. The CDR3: CASRAQEDQPQHF. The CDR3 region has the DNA TGTGCCAGCAGAGCTCAAGAGGACCAGCCCCAGCATTTT.

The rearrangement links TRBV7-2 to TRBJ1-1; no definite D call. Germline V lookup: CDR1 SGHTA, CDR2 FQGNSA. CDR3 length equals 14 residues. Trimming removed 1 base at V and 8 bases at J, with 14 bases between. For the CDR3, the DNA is TGTGCCAGCAGCTTAGTCCTCCTGCTAGGCGAAGCTTTCTTT. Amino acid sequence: CASSLVLLLGEAFF.

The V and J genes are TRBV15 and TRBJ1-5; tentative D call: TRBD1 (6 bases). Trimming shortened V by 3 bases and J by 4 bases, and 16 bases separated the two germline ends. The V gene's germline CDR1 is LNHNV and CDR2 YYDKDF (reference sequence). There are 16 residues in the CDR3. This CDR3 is CATSSRDRGWNQPQHF. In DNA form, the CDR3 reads TGTGCCACCAGCAGCAGAGATAGGGGGTGGAATCAGCCCCAGCATTTT.

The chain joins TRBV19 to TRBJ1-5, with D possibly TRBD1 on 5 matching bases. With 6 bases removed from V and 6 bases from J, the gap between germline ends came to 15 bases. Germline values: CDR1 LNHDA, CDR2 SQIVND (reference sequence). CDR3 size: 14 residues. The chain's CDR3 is CASSTGRVSQPQHF. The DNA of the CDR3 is TGTGCCAGTAGCACAGGTAGGGTATCTCAGCCCCAGCATTTT.

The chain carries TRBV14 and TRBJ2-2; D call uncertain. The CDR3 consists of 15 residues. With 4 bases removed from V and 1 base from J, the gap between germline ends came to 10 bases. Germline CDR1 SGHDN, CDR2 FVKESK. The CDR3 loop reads CASSPPTGNTGELFF. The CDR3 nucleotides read TGTGCCAGCAGCCCACCAACCGGGAACACCGGGGAGCTGTTTTTT.

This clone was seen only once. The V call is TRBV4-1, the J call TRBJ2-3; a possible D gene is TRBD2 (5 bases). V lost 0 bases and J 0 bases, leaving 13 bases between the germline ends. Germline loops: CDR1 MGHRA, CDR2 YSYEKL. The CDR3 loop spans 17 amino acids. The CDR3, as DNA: TGCGCCAGCAGCCAAGAGAGGGCAGGCGCTAGCACAGATACGCAGTATTTT. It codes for CASSQERAGASTDTQYF.

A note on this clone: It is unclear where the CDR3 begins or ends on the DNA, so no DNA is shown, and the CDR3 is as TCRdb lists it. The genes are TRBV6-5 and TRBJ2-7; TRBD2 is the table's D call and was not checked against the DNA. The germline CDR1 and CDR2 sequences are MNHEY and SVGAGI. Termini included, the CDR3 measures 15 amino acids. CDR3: CASSSSGEGRYEQYF.

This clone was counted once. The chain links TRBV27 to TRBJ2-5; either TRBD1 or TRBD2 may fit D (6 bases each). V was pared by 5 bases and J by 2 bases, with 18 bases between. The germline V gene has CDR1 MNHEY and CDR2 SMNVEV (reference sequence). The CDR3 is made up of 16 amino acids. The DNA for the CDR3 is TGTGCCAGCAGTAATGGGAGGAGGGGGTTACAAGAGACCCAGTACTTC. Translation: CASSNGRRGLQETQYF.

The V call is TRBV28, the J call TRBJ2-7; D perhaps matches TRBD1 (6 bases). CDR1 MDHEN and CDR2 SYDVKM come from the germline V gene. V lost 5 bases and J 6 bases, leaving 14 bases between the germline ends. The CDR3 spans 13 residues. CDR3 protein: CASSLRTAAEQYF. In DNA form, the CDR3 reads TGTGCCAGCAGTCTCAGGACAGCCGCCGAGCAGTACTTC.

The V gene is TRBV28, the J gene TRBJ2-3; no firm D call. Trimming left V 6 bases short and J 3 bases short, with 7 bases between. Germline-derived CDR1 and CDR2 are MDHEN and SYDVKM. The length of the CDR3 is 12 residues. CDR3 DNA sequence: TGTGCCAGCAGCGTCGTTACAGATACGCAGTATTTT. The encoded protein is CASSVVTDTQYF.

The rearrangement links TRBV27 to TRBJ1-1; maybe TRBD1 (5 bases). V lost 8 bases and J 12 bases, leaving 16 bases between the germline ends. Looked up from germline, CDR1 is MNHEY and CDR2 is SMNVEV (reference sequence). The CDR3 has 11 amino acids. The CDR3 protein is CASRAGSLTFF. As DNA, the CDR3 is TGTGCCAGCCGGGCAGGGAGTCTAACTTTCTTT.

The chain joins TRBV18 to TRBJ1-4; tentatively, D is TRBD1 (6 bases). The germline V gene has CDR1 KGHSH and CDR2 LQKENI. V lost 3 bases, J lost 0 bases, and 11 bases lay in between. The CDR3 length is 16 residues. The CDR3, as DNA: TGTGCCAGCTCACCTCAACAGGGTGCAACTAATGAAAAACTGTTTTTT. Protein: CASSPQQGATNEKLFF.

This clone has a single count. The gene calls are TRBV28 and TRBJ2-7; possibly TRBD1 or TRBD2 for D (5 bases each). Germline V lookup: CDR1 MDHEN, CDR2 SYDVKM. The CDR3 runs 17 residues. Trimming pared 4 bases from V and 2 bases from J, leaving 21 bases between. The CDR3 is CASSSRRSGTLPYEQYF. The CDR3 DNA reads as TGTGCCAGCAGTTCGCGACGCTCAGGGACCCTCCCCTACGAGCAGTACTTC.

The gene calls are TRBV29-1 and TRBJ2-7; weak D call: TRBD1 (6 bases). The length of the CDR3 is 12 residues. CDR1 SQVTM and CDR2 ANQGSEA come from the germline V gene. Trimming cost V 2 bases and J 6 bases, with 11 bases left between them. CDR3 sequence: CSVELGAGEQYF. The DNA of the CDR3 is TGCAGCGTTGAACTGGGGGCGGGCGAGCAGTACTTC.

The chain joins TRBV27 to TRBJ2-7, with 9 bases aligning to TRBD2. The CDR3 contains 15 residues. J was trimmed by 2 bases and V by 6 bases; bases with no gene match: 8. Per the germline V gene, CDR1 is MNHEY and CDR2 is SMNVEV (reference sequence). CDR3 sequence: CASRSFLAGPYEQYF. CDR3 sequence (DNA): TGTGCCAGCAGATCGTTCCTAGCGGGACCCTACGAGCAGTACTTC.